This record looks at one T cell receptor beta chain sequence and its context. Trimming took 0 bases from V and 4 from J; bases not matched to a gene: 2. The CDR3 contains 15 residues. CDR1 is SGHRS and CDR2 is YFSETQ in the germline V gene. This sample is drawn from a study of blood T cell repertoires in COVID-19. Assay: immunoSEQ multiplex PCR; the TCRdb copy retains only in-frame clones and omits some. This table holds 70,000 or so clones, around 84% found once. The sequencing input was peripheral blood. The V and J genes are TRBV5-1 and TRBJ2-5; 11 bases align to TRBD2. This sequence was found in a man aged 45-65 years with acute or convalescent COVID-19. The CDR3: CASSLGTSGRETQYF. The CDR3 DNA reads TGCGCCAGCAGCTTGGGCACTAGCGGGAGAGAGACCCAGTACTTC.